The present entry profiles one T cell receptor beta chain with its context. This CDR3 has 16 residues. Germline CDR1 is SGHTA and CDR2 is FQGNSA. Trimming stripped 6 bases from V and 0 bases from J, with 14 bases between. Combining a sample-barcoded 5' primer with a J-beta primer mix, a second PCR ran for 7 to 11 cycles. Carrying 12 random nucleotides, a template-switch adaptor labeled each individual cDNA molecule. TCRdb analysed the 5' RACE reads with MiXCR anew, one entry per CDR3 protein. The top ten hold 15% to 20% of the sample, which has about 780,000 distinct CDR3 sequences, about half seen once. The source of the sample is a study of blood T cells in healthy people across ages.

This sequence originates from an elderly man in good health. The sequenced sample consisted of blood. The rearrangement joins TRBV7-2 to TRBJ2-2; D possibly uses TRBD1 or TRBD2 (7 bases each). The CDR3 nucleotides are TGTGCCAGCAGGATCAGGGGGGGTCCGAACACCGGGGAGCTGTTTTTT. Amino acids: CASRIRGGPNTGELFF.